This entry lists 9 T cell receptor beta chains sequenced from one sample in a study of blood T cells in healthy people across ages. The second PCR ran roughly 6 to 12 cycles with a sample-barcoded 5' primer and J-beta primers. TCRdb independently ran MiXCR on the 5' RACE reads; one entry per CDR3 protein. The table includes 1.5 million or so distinct CDR3 sequences, approximately 42% detected once. The specimen was blood. These receptors were taken from a woman aged 18-29 years in good health.

This chain joins TRBV20-1 and TRBJ1-5; 8 nucleotides line up with TRBD1. This CDR3 is built from 17 residues. Germline CDR1 and CDR2: DFQATT and SNEGSKA (reference sequence). Trimming removed 0 bases from V and 3 bases from J; junction bases left unmatched: 10. CDR3 region: CSARDTLDRGYNQPQHF. The CDR3 region has the DNA TGCAGTGCTAGAGATACCCTCGACAGGGGATACAATCAGCCCCAGCATTTT.

Details on this clonotype: At one boundary the junction diverges from the germline segment, which might be a read error. This chain joins TRBV6-6 and TRBJ2-1, with 8 bases matching TRBD2. The CDR3 has 16 amino acids. In germline, CDR1 is MNHNY, CDR2 SVGAGI (reference sequence). DNA for the CDR3: TGTGCCAGCAGCTTACACGGGGGGGGCTCCAACAATGAGCAGTTCTTC. It translates to CASSLHGGGSNNEQFF.

This rearrangement joins TRBV10-3 to TRBJ2-1; 7 nucleotides match TRBD2. Unmatched junction bases numbered 5, after V lost 6 bases and J lost 0 bases. Per the germline V gene, CDR1 is ENHRY and CDR2 is SYGVKD. CDR3 size: 15 residues. The CDR3 sequence is CAIRREGSSYNEQFF. The CDR3 nucleotides read TGTGCCATCAGGAGGGAGGGAAGCTCCTACAATGAGCAGTTCTTC.

This clonotype was observed a single time. The gene calls are TRBV25-1 and TRBJ1-1; possible D gene TRBD1, 6 bases. Looked up from germline, CDR1 is MGHDK and CDR2 is SYGVNS. V was shortened by 8 bases and J by 7 bases, with 11 bases between the two germline ends. The CDR3 consists of 11 residues. In DNA form, the CDR3 reads TGTGCCAGCGGACAGATTAATGAAGCTTTCTTT. Amino acids: CASGQINEAFF.

The chain carries TRBV24-1 and TRBJ2-1; D not certain. Germline V lookup: CDR1 KGHDR, CDR2 SFDVKD. Trimming pared 3 bases from V and 0 bases from J, leaving 2 bases between. The CDR3 contains 13 residues. CDR3 DNA sequence: TGTGCCACCAGTGATGTCTCCTACAATGAGCAGTTCTTC. It specifies CATSDVSYNEQFF.

The V gene is TRBV3-1, the J gene TRBJ2-6; D gene ambiguous. Germline CDR1 LGHDT, CDR2 YNNKEL (reference sequence). V gave up 0 bases and J gave up 2 bases, with 11 bases separating them. CDR3 size: 17 residues. CDR3 loop: CASSQDPPIPGANVLTF. CDR3 nucleotides: TGTGCCAGCAGCCAAGATCCACCGATCCCTGGGGCCAACGTCCTGACTTTC.

The chain recombines TRBV6-2 or TRBV6-3 with TRBJ2-1; D is ambiguous. Trimming pared 2 bases from V and 4 bases from J, leaving 12 bases between. This CDR3 comprises 15 residues. Germline V gives CDR1 MNHEY, CDR2 SVGEGT. CDR3 nucleotide sequence: TGTGCCAGCAGTTACAGGGATACCCCTTACAATGAGCAGTTCTTC. This gives the protein CASSYRDTPYNEQFF.

This clonotype was observed many times. The chain carries TRBV20-1 and TRBJ1-2; no clear D gene. Germline values: CDR1 DFQATT, CDR2 SNEGSKA (reference sequence). The V and J ends lost 1 base and 2 bases respectively, with 14 bases between them. This CDR3 has 15 amino acids. In DNA, the CDR3 is TGCAGTGCTAGAGCCCGACGGAGTTCCAACTATGGCTACACCTTC. Translated: CSARARRSSNYGYTF.

In this sample, this clonotype turned up a few times. The chain has TRBV20-1 and TRBJ2-7, with 11 bases aligning to TRBD2. Per the germline V gene, CDR1 is DFQATT and CDR2 is SNEGSKA (reference sequence). The CDR3 consists of 14 residues. J gave up 2 bases and V 3 bases, and 3 bases lay outside the gene matches. The CDR3 sequence is CSASRTSGPYEQYF. In DNA, the CDR3 is TGCAGTGCTAGTCGGACTAGCGGGCCCTACGAGCAGTACTTC.